These 24 T cell receptor beta chains were sequenced from one sample in a study of identical twins (dated by TCRdb to about 2016). Library creation used 5' RACE. TCRdb lists the instrument as Illumina HiSeq 2000. The public reads were run again by TCRdb, first through fastp at Q25 and then through MiXCR, and only productive beta chains were kept. Identical CDR3 proteins give one entry, which carries the most common genes and DNA. In all, the sample holds roughly 1.6 million distinct CDR3 sequences, and under 35% of those were seen once. The ten largest clones add up to under 0.35% of the sample. The sample was cord blood. Every receptor here comes from a newborn girl in good health.

About this clonotype: Sequence at one end of the junction differs from germline and may be a read error. The chain uses TRBV18 and TRBJ2-4; D call uncertain. Germline loops: CDR1 KGHSH, CDR2 LQKENI. CDR3 length equals 13 residues. The CDR3: CASPPVAKNIQYF. Here the CDR3 DNA reads TGTGCCAGCCCACCAGTAGCCAAAAACATTCAGTACTTC.

The V and J genes are TRBV24-1 and TRBJ1-5, with D possibly TRBD1 on 5 matching bases. The CDR3 runs to 14 residues. CDR1 and CDR2 (germline): KGHDR, SFDVKD. Trimming shortened V by 7 bases and J by 1 base, and 10 bases separated the two germline ends. The CDR3 bases are TGTGCCACCAGCACCCGGGACAGCAATCAGCCCCAGCATTTT. The encoded protein is CATSTRDSNQPQHF.

V is TRBV2 and J is TRBJ1-1; D not resolved. Germline CDR1 reads SNHLY; CDR2 reads FYNNEI. This CDR3 comprises 13 residues. The V and J ends lost 4 bases and 0 bases respectively, with 6 bases between them. The CDR3 loop reads CASSAALNTEAFF. The CDR3 DNA reads TGTGCCAGCAGTGCGGCGTTGAACACTGAAGCTTTCTTT.

This clonotype was detected only a few times. The chain recombines TRBV27 with TRBJ2-1, with D perhaps matching TRBD1 (5 bases). From germline, CDR1 is MNHEY and CDR2 SMNVEV (reference sequence). V was cut by 4 bases and J by 8 bases, with 12 bases left in between. The CDR3 covers 13 residues. For the CDR3, the DNA is TGTGCCAGCAGTTCCGACAGAAGGGATGAGCAGTTCTTC. Translated, it gives CASSSDRRDEQFF.

This clonotype was detected a few times. This rearrangement joins TRBV7-9 to TRBJ1-5; D remains ambiguous. V lost 7 bases and J 7 bases, leaving 11 bases between the germline ends. From germline, CDR1 is SEHNR and CDR2 FQNEAQ (reference sequence). The CDR3 totals 12 residues. The CDR3 DNA follows: TGTGCCAGCACTAACTTCAACCAGCCCCAGCATTTT. The encoded protein is CASTNFNQPQHF.

The CDR3 DNA is TGCAGTGCTAGAGATCTAGGAGGGGCTAACAATGAGCAGTACTTC. Its translation: CSARDLGGANNEQYF. The rearrangement joins TRBV20-1 to TRBJ2-7, with D perhaps TRBD2 (6 bases). The CDR3 runs 15 residues. Germline lookup yields CDR1 DFQATT and CDR2 SNEGSKA (reference sequence). Trimming pared 0 bases from V and 7 bases from J, leaving 19 bases between.

V and J are TRBV19 and TRBJ1-2; D not certain. Trimming shortened V by 6 bases and J by 4 bases, and 12 bases separated the two germline ends. Germline V lookup: CDR1 LNHDA, CDR2 SQIVND (reference sequence). The CDR3 contains 13 residues. The CDR3 DNA is TGTGCCAGTAGACCCGACATGGGCTATGGCTACACCTTC. Translating gives CASRPDMGYGYTF.

This clonotype was found a few times. The chain employs TRBV9 and TRBJ2-1; the D gene is possibly TRBD2 (6 bases). The CDR3 extends over 14 amino acids. Trimming removed 4 bases at V and 4 bases at J, with 12 bases between. CDR1 is SGDLS and CDR2 is YYNGEE in the germline V gene. In DNA form, the CDR3 reads TGTGCCAGCAGCCGACTAGTAGGGTACAATGAGCAGTTCTTC. It is translated as CASSRLVGYNEQFF. Complete variable domain (other parts from reference TRBV9 and TRBJ2-1): DSGVTQTPKHLITATGQRVTLRCSPRSGDLSVYWYQQSLDQGLQFLIQYYNGEERAKGNILERFSAQQFPDLHSELNLSSLELGDSALYFCASSRLVGYNEQFFGPGTRLTVL.

The chain combines TRBV29-1 with TRBJ2-3, with D perhaps matching TRBD1 (6 bases). The CDR3 runs to 13 residues. Between the trimmed V and J ends, which lost 4 bases and 6 bases, there was a span of 14 bases. Germline values: CDR1 SQVTM, CDR2 ANQGSEA. CDR3 bases: TGCAGCGTTGGGGACAACGAGGAGGATACGCAGTATTTT. Amino acid sequence: CSVGDNEEDTQYF.

The chain joins TRBV14 to TRBJ1-2; no reliable D call. V lost 3 bases to trimming and J lost 7 bases, with 15 bases between them. The CDR3 has 14 amino acids. CDR1 is SGHDN and CDR2 is FVKESK in the germline V gene. This CDR3 reads CASSQLHLGSGYTF. The CDR3 DNA follows: TGTGCCAGCAGCCAGTTACACCTTGGGAGTGGCTACACCTTC.

CDR3 bases: TGCGCCAGCAGAGCGGGGGTTCTCTACAATGAGCAGTACTTC. Its translation: CASRAGVLYNEQYF. The chain joins TRBV5-1 to TRBJ2-1; 8 bases fit TRBD2. The J call is doubtful: the DNA matches TRBJ2-7 better. CDR1 and CDR2 from the germline V gene are SGHRS and YFSETQ. The CDR3 covers 14 residues.

This clonotype was counted a few times. The chain is built from TRBV25-1 and TRBJ1-5; possibly TRBD1 for D (5 bases). V gave up 3 bases and J gave up 5 bases, with 11 bases separating them. Germline V lookup: CDR1 MGHDK, CDR2 SYGVNS. The CDR3 spans 14 residues. CDR3 sequence reads: CASSDGPGYQPQHF. As DNA, the CDR3 is TGTGCCAGCAGTGATGGGCCAGGGTATCAGCCCCAGCATTTT.

This chain links TRBV2 with TRBJ1-6; D is perhaps TRBD1 (5 bases). V gave up 8 bases and J gave up 10 bases, with 15 bases separating them. This CDR3 has 13 amino acids. Germline values: CDR1 SNHLY, CDR2 FYNNEI. CDR3 DNA: TGTGCCAGCGGGACGTCCTCGCCCTCACCCCTCCACTTT. Encoded protein: CASGTSSPSPLHF.

This chain connects TRBV5-1 to TRBJ2-3; the match to TRBD2 covers 9 bases. V lost 3 bases and J lost 4; bases outside the gene matches: 9. The germline CDR1 and CDR2 sequences are SGHRS and YFSETQ. The CDR3 sequence is 16 residues long. The CDR3: CASSSTGTSRPDTQYF. DNA of the CDR3: TGCGCCAGCAGCTCGACCGGGACTAGCAGACCAGATACGCAGTATTTT.

CDR3 sequence: CASSQGVGLADETQYF. Written as DNA, the CDR3 is TGTGCCAGCAGCCAAGGAGTAGGCCTAGCGGACGAGACCCAGTACTTC. The J gene is TRBJ2-5, the V gene TRBV3-1, with TRBD2 identical over 7 bases. Germline V gene sequence: CDR1 LGHDT, CDR2 YNNKEL (reference sequence). The CDR3 spans 16 residues. V lost 1 base, J lost 5 bases, and 10 bases stayed unmatched.

In this sample, this clonotype turned up a few times. V gene TRBV28 combines with J gene TRBJ2-7; 8 bases line up with TRBD2. CDR3 length: 14 residues. Trimming cost V 5 bases and J 3 bases; bases outside gene matches: 6. Germline V lookup: CDR1 MDHEN, CDR2 SYDVKM. The CDR3 sequence: CASSRSGIFYEQYF. The DNA for the CDR3 is TGTGCCAGCAGTCGTAGCGGGATTTTCTACGAGCAGTACTTC.

This clonotype was counted only a few times. The chain couples TRBV4-1 to TRBJ1-6; unclear D gene. Trimming took 1 base from V and 9 from J, leaving 13 bases between them. This CDR3 is 15 amino acids long. Germline V gene sequence: CDR1 MGHRA, CDR2 YSYEKL. CDR3 protein: CASSQVWAPGSPLHF. In nucleotides, the CDR3 is TGCGCCAGCAGCCAAGTGTGGGCGCCAGGTTCACCCCTCCACTTT.

This clonotype was seen a few times. The chain has TRBV6-5 and TRBJ2-1, with 10 bases aligning to TRBD1. V lost 6 bases and J lost 10; bases outside the gene matches: 6. The CDR3 runs 13 residues. Germline CDR1 and CDR2: MNHEY and SVGAGI. The CDR3 nucleotides read TGTGCCAGCAGCGCCGGGACAGGGGCCGAGCAGTTCTTC. Translated: CASSAGTGAEQFF.

This clonotype was counted a few times. V usage is TRBV9 and J usage is TRBJ2-5; no clear D gene. This CDR3 is 15 amino acids long. Trimming left V 0 bases short and J 2 bases short, with 11 bases between. Per the germline V gene, CDR1 is SGDLS and CDR2 is YYNGEE. As DNA, the CDR3 is TGTGCCAGCAGCGTAGGTGGAGCGTATCAAGAGACCCAGTACTTC. It specifies CASSVGGAYQETQYF. The full variable domain, with the rest looked up from reference TRBV9 and TRBJ2-5, is DSGVTQTPKHLITATGQRVTLRCSPRSGDLSVYWYQQSLDQGLQFLIQYYNGEERAKGNILERFSAQQFPDLHSELNLSSLELGDSALYFCASSVGGAYQETQYFGPGTRLLVL.

This rearrangement joins TRBV27 to TRBJ1-1; D not certain. Looked up from germline, CDR1 is MNHEY and CDR2 is SMNVEV (reference sequence). This CDR3 has 13 residues. V lost 4 bases and J lost 2, with 8 bases in between. The CDR3 spells CASSYQYNTEAFF. For the CDR3, the DNA is TGTGCCAGCAGTTACCAATATAACACTGAAGCTTTCTTT.

The chain uses TRBV20-1 and TRBJ2-5, with 11 bases matching TRBD2. The germline V gene encodes CDR1 DFQATT and CDR2 SNEGSKA (reference sequence). This CDR3 contains 15 residues. Germline trimming cut 6 bases from V and 4 bases from J; bases unmatched to any gene: 10. CDR3 sequence reads: CSAQPTSGRTETQYF. CDR3 in DNA: TGCAGTGCCCAACCCACTAGCGGGAGAACAGAGACCCAGTACTTC.

This clonotype appeared a single time. The rearrangement joins TRBV12-3 or TRBV12-4 to TRBJ1-2, with D possibly being TRBD1 (6 bases). The CDR3 runs to 15 residues. V was clipped by 2 bases and J by 4 bases, with 14 bases between them. The CDR3: CASSLYRVPLYGYTF. The CDR3 bases are TGTGCCAGCAGTTTATACAGGGTCCCCCTCTATGGCTACACCTTC.

This chain connects TRBV7-2 to TRBJ2-1; 9 positions match TRBD2. Judging by the DNA end, TRBJ2-7 fits better; the J call may be wrong. This CDR3 is 15 amino acids long. Looked up from germline, CDR1 is SGHTA and CDR2 is FQGNSA. CDR3 nucleotide sequence: TGTGCCAGCAGCCTCGTAGCGGGGGAATACAATGAGCAGTACTTC. Translated, it gives CASSLVAGEYNEQYF.

CDR3 sequence: CASSPRGGGRESIYGYTF. In DNA, the CDR3 is TGTGCCAGCAGCCCTCGAGGAGGTGGAAGAGAGTCGATCTATGGCTACACCTTC. The gene calls are TRBV9 and TRBJ1-2; D remains unclear. This CDR3 is 18 amino acids long. Per the germline V gene, CDR1 is SGDLS and CDR2 is YYNGEE. V lost 4 bases and J lost 4, with 26 bases in between.